This T cell receptor (beta chain) was captured in a study of blood T cell repertoires in COVID-19. At the level of the study: Researchers got acute and convalescent COVID-19 samples from the United States, Italy and Spain.

CDR3 length: 13 amino acids. With 6 bases removed from V and 2 bases from J, the gap between germline ends came to 10 bases. Germline CDR1 SGHNT, CDR2 YENEEA. Original methodology: Nucleated cell number was recorded as an estimate derived from reference gene primer amplification. TCRdb's table, derived via immunoSEQ multiplex PCR, lists solely in-frame clones and lacks some. From that table come the V and J calls and clone size; the DNA was used to work out D and trimming. The profile covers roughly 200,000 clones, with around 90% appearing a single time and 2% to 2.5% taken by the ten largest. What the recovered Cohort 3 donors had was two negative PCRs, clearance, or symptom resolution.

The clonotype originates from a woman aged 25 to 39 who had recovered from COVID-19. The chain employs TRBV11-3 and TRBJ1-2, with D tentatively TRBD1 (6 bases). The sequenced sample was PBMCs or T cells enriched from blood (not recorded which). The CDR3 is CASRGDTNYGYTF. The CDR3 coding sequence is TGTGCCAGCAGGGGGGACACGAACTATGGCTACACCTTC.